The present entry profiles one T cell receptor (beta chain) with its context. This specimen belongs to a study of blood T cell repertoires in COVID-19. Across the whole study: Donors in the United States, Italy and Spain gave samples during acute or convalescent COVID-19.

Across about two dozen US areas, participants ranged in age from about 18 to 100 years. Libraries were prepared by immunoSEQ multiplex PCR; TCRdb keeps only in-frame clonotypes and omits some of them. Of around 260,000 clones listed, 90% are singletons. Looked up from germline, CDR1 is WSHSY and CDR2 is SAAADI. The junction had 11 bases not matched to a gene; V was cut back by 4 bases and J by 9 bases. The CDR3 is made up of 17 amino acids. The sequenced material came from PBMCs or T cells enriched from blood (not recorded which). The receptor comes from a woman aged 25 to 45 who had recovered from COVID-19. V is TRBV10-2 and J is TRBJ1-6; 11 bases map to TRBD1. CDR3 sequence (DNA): TGCGCCAGCAGTGGCGGCGGGGCCGGGACAGGGGGTTCACCCCTCCACTTT. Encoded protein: CASSGGGAGTGGSPLHF.